The subject of this entry is one T cell receptor (beta chain). The repertoire was sequenced with immunoSEQ multiplex PCR; TCRdb's copy has only in-frame clones and lacks some. This sample has more than 2 million clones, with roughly 96% found just once. The source of the sample is a study of shared clonotypes between healthy human individuals. Study-wide background: The donor group consisted of a couple of women and a few men, aged 18 to 49.

The CDR3 sequence is 15 residues long. Germline V lookup: CDR1 SGHRS, CDR2 YFSETQ. Trimming took off 0 bases at V and 4 bases at J, with 13 bases between the two ends. The chain recombines TRBV5-1 with TRBJ1-1; D is perhaps TRBD1 (6 bases). The sequenced sample consisted of naive CD4+ T cells sorted from blood. Subset described: CD45RA+ positively selected. This clonotype was obtained from a man aged 18 to 30 in good health. The CDR3 here is CASSLVGGRSTEAFF. In nucleotides, the CDR3 is TGCGCCAGCAGCTTGGTTGGGGGCAGGAGCACTGAAGCTTTCTTT.